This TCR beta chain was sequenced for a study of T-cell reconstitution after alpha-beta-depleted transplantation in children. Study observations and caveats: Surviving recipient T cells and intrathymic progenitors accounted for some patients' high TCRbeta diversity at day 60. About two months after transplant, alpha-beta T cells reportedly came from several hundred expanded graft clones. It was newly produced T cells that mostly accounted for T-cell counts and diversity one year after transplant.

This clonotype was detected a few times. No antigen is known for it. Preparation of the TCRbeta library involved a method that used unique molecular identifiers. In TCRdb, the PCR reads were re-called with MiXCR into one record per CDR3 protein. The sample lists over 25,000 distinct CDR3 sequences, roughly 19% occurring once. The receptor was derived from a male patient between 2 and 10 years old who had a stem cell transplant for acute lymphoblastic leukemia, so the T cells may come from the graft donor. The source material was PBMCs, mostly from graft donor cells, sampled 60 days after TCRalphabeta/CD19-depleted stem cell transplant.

The CDR3 nucleotides are TGTGCCAGCAGTCCGAGATCCGCGGAGCGGGGAGAGACCCAGTACTTC. Encoded protein: CASSPRSAERGETQYF. This rearrangement joins TRBV27 to TRBJ2-5; TRBD2 matches at 7 bases. Trimming took 5 bases from V and 4 from J; bases not matched to a gene: 13. CDR3 size: 16 residues. The germline gives CDR1 MNHEY, CDR2 SMNVEV (reference sequence).